Sequencing of this T cell receptor (beta chain) was carried out in a study of cytomegalovirus exposure and HLA in healthy donors. Findings of the study overall: It was reportedly the case that the classifier diagnosed cytomegalovirus status with high specificity and sensitivity.

This clone was seen more than once but under ten times. Its antigen is unknown. Trimming shortened V by 6 bases and J by 4 bases, and 15 bases separated the two germline ends. CDR1 and CDR2 (germline): MNHEY, SVGAGI. The CDR3 is 14 residues long. Primers included in the PCR were 60 Vbeta and 13 Jbeta primers. TCRdb's copy holds only in-frame clones and misses some; the assay was immunoSEQ multiplex PCR. This table has 100,000 to 150,000 clones, about 84% appearing once. What was sequenced was PBMCs. The chain joins TRBV6-5 to TRBJ2-5; a possible D gene is TRBD1 (5 bases). This TCR was sampled from a man aged 35-49 years in good health and CMV-seronegative. CDR3 in amino acids: CASRRSRQGETQYF. CDR3 nucleotides: TGTGCCAGCAGGCGGTCTAGGCAGGGAGAGACCCAGTACTTC.